The text below deals with one T cell receptor beta chain. One entry per CDR3 protein results from TCRdb running MiXCR on the RT-PCR reads. The sample has 700,000 to 900,000 distinct CDR3 sequences; 21% are singletons. The germline V gene encodes CDR1 MNHEY and CDR2 SMNVEV (reference sequence). V gave up 4 bases and J gave up 8 bases, with 17 bases separating them. This CDR3 is 14 amino acids long. The data originate from a study of response to subunit inactivated influenza vaccine. This rearrangement joins TRBV27 to TRBJ1-2, with D uncertain. Sample: PBMCs from blood, taken 5 days after vaccination. This TCR was sampled from a man between 50 and 59 years old who received an inactivated influenza vaccine. Here the CDR3 DNA reads TGTGCCAGCAGTTCCTCGCTGTCCGGGAGCGGCTACACCTTC. Translation gives CASSSSLSGSGYTF.